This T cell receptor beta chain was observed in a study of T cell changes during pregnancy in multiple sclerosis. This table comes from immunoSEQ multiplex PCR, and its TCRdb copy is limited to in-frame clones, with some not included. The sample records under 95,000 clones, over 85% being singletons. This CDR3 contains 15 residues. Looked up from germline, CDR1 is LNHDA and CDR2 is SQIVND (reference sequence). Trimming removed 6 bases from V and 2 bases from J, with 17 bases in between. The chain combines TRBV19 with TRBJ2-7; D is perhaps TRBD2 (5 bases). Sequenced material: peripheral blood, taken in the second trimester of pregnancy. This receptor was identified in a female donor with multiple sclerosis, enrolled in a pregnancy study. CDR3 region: CASSDLASGTYEQYF. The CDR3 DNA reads TGTGCCAGTAGCGACCTGGCGTCGGGAACCTACGAGCAGTACTTC.